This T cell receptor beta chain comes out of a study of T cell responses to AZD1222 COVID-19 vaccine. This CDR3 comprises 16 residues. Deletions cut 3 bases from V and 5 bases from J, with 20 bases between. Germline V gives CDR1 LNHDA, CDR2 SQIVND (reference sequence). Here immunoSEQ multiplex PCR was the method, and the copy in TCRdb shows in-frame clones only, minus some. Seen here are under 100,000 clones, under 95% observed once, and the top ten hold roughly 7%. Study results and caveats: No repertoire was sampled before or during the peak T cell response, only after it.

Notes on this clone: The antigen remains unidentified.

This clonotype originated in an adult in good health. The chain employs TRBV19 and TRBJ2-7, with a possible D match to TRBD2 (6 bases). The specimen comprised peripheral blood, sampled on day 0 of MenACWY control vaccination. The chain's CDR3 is CASSMYPSLGTDEQYF. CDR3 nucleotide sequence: TGTGCCAGTAGTATGTATCCCTCTCTGGGGACTGACGAGCAGTACTTC.